This T cell receptor (beta chain) comes out of a study of cytomegalovirus exposure and HLA in healthy donors. Study conclusions and caveats: Available immune exposure information covered CMV serostatus only.

PCR used 60 Vbeta primers and 13 Jbeta primers. The data were produced by immunoSEQ multiplex PCR, yet TCRdb's version contains in-frame clones alone and is incomplete. The sample lists roughly 72,000 clones, 70% to 75% occurring once. About this clone itself: Its specificity is unknown.

Per germline, CDR1 SQVTM and CDR2 ANQGSEA. With 4 bases removed from V and 3 bases from J, the gap between germline ends came to 10 bases. CDR3 length: 12 amino acids. The chain couples TRBV29-1 to TRBJ2-7, with D perhaps matching TRBD1 (6 bases). Sequences were obtained from PBMCs. This receptor was obtained from a human donor in good health. The CDR3 DNA is TGCAGCGTTGGAGGGGGACGCTACGAGCAGTACTTC. It codes for CSVGGGRYEQYF.